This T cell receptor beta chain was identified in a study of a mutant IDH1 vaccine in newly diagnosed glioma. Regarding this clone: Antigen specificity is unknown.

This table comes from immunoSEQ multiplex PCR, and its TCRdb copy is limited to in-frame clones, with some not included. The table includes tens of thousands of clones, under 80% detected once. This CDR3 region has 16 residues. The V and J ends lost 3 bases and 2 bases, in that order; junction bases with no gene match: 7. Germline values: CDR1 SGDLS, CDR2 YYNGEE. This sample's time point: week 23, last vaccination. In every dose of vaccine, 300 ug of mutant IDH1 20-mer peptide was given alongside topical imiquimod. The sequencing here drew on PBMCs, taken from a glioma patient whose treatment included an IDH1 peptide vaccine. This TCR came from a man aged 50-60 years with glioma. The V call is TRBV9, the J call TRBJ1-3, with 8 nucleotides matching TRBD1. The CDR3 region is CASSAAYRGTGNTIYF. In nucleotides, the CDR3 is TGTGCCAGCAGCGCCGCCTACAGGGGGACTGGAAACACCATATATTTT. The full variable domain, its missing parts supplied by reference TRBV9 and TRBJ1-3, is DSGVTQTPKHLITATGQRVTLRCSPRSGDLSVYWYQQSLDQGLQFLIQYYNGEERAKGNILERFSAQQFPDLHSELNLSSLELGDSALYFCASSAAYRGTGNTIYFGEGSWLTVV.